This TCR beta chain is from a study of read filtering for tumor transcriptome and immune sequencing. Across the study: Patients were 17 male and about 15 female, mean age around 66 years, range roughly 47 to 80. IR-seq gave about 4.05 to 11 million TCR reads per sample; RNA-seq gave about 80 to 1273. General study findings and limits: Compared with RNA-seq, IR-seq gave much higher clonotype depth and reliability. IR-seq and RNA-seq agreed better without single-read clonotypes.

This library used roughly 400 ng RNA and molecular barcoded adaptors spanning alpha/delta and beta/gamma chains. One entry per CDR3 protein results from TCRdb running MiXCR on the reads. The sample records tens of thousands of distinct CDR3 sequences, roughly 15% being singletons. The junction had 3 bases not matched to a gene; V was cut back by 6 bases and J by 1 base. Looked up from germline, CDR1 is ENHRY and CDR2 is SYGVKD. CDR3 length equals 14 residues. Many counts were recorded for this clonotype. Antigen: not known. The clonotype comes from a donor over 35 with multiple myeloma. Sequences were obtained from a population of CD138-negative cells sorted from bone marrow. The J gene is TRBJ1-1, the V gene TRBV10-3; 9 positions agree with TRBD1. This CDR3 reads CAIRDRGRNTEAFF. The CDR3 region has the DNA TGTGCCATCAGAGACAGGGGGAGGAACACTGAAGCTTTCTTT.